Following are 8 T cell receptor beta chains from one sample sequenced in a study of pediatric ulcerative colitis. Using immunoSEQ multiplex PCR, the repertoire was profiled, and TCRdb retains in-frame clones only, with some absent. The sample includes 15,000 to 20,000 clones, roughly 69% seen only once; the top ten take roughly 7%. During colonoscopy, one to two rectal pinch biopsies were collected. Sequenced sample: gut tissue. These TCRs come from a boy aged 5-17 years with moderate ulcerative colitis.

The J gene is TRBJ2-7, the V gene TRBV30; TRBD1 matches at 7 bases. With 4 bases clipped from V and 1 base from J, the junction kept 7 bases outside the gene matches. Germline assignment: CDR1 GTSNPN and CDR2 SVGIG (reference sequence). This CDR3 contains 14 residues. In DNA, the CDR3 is TGTGCCTGGAAGAAGGGACAGACTTCCTACGAGCAGTACTTC. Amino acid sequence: CAWKKGQTSYEQYF.

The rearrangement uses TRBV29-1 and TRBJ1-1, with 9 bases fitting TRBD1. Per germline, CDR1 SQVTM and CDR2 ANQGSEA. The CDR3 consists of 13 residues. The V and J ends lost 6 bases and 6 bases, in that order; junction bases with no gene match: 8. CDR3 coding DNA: TGCAGCGTCTCAACAGGGGGCTTTGCTGAAGCTTTCTTT. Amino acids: CSVSTGGFAEAFF.

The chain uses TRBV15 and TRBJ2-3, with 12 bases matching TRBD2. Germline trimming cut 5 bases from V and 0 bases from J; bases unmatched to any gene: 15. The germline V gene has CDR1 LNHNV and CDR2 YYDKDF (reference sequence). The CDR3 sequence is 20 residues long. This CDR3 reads CATSSLGLAGGRSSTDTQYF. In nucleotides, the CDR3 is TGTGCCACCAGCTCCCTTGGGCTAGCGGGGGGGCGCAGTAGCACAGATACGCAGTATTTT. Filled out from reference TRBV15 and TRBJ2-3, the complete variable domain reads DAMVIQNPRYQVTQFGKPVTLSCSQTLNHNVMYWYQQKSSQAPKLLFHYYDKDFNNEADTPDNFQSRRPNTSFCFLDIRSPGLGDTAMYLCATSSLGLAGGRSSTDTQYFGPGTRLTVL.

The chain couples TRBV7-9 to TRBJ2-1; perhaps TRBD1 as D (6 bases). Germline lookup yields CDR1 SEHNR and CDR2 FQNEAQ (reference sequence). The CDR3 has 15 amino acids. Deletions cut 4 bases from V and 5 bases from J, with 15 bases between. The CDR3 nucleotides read TGTGCCAGCAGCTCGAACAGGGTGGGGGACAATGAGCAGTTCTTC. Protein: CASSSNRVGDNEQFF.

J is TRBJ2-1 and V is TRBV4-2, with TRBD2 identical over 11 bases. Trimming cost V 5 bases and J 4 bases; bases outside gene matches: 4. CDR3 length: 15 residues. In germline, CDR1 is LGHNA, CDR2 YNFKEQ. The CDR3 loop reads CASSTTSGGYNEQFF. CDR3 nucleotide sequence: TGTGCCAGCAGCACCACTAGCGGGGGTTACAATGAGCAGTTCTTC.

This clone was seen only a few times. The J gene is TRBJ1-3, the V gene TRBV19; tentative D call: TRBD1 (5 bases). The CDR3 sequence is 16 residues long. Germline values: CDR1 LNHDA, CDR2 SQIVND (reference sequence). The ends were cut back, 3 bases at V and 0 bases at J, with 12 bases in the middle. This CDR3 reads CASSMGQDYSGNTIYF. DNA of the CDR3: TGTGCCAGTAGTATGGGGCAGGACTACTCTGGAAACACCATATATTTT. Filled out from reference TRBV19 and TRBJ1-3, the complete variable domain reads DGGITQSPKYLFRKEGQNVTLSCEQNLNHDAMYWYRQDPGQGLRLIYYSQIVNDFQKGDIAEGYSVSREKKESFPLTVTSAQKNPTAFYLCASSMGQDYSGNTIYFGEGSWLTVV.

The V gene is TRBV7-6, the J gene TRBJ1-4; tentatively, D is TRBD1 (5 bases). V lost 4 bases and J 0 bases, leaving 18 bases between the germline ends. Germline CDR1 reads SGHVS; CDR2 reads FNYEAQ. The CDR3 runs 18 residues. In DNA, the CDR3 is TGTGCCAGCAGCTCCACCGGGGTCCTCAGGGCAACTAATGAAAAACTGTTTTTT. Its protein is CASSSTGVLRATNEKLFF.

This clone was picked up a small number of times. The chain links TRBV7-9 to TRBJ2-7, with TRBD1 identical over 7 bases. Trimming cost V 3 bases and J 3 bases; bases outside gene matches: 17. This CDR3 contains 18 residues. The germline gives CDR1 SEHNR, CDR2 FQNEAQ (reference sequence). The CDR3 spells CASSLVRPGPRQGYEQYF. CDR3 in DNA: TGTGCCAGCAGCTTGGTCCGCCCCGGACCCCGACAGGGCTACGAGCAGTACTTC.